The rows below give T cell receptor beta chains drawn from one sample of a study of blood T cell repertoires in COVID-19. TCRdb's copy holds only in-frame clones and misses some; the assay was immunoSEQ multiplex PCR. The sample lists roughly 280,000 clones, 80% to 90% occurring once. Sequenced input: peripheral blood. These receptors came from a woman in her 70s with acute or convalescent COVID-19. Both conserved end residues are part of each CDR3. The D gene is left open where the match is weak. A clone size is listed for some rows: how often the clone was seen (once, few, many), or a class if it is expanded.

>TRBV4-1|TRBJ1-5|NA|NA
CASSQAVGVPQHF
TGCGCCAGCAGCCAGGCCGTAGGGGTGCCCCAGCATTTT
>TRBV3-1/TRBV3-2|TRBJ2-3|TRBD2|NA
CASSLGGRGGQDTQYF
TGTGCCAGCAGCCTCGGGGGACGGGGGGGCCAGGATACGCAGTATTTT
>TRBV5-1|TRBJ1-5|TRBD1|once
CASSAGQSGQPQHF
TGCGCCAGCAGCGCGGGACAGTCGGGTCAGCCCCAGCATTTT
>TRBV10-3|TRBJ2-4|TRBD1|once
CANDRVKKNIQYF
TGTGCCAACGACAGGGTTAAGAAAAACATTCAGTACTTC
>TRBV2|TRBJ1-5|NA|NA
CASSVDSGNQPQHF
TGTGCCAGCAGTGTGGACAGTGGCAATCAGCCCCAGCATTTT
>TRBV19|TRBJ1-2|NA|NA
CASSSRASSYGYTF
TGTGCCAGTAGTTCCAGGGCCAGTAGCTATGGCTACACCTTC
>TRBV2|TRBJ2-5|TRBD2|NA
CASRGLVETQYF
TGTGCCAGCAGGGGACTAGTGGAGACCCAGTACTTC
>TRBV12-3/TRBV12-4|TRBJ1-2|NA|NA
CASSQGRGSGYTF
TGTGCCAGCAGTCAAGGACGCGGGTCTGGCTACACCTTC
>TRBV4-1|TRBJ2-7|NA|few
CASSQSRAGIPYEQYF
TGCGCCAGCAGCCAAAGTCGCGCGGGGATCCCCTACGAGCAGTACTTC
>TRBV29-1|TRBJ1-4|NA|NA
CSVLFLTATNEKLFF
TGCAGCGTTTTGTTCCTGACAGCAACTAATGAAAAACTGTTTTTT
>TRBV13|TRBJ1-2|NA|once
CASSLLGQSNYGYTF
TGTGCCAGCAGCTTACTCGGACAGTCTAACTATGGCTACACCTTC
>TRBV27|TRBJ1-1|TRBD1|few
CASSPLPGQGSRFNTEAFF
TGTGCCAGCAGCCCCCTTCCGGGACAGGGGTCAAGATTCAACACTGAAGCTTTCTTT
>TRBV18|TRBJ1-2|NA|NA
CASSPGQGDGYTF
TGTGCCAGCTCACCAGGCCAGGGTGACGGCTACACCTTC
>TRBV6-5|TRBJ1-1|NA|NA
CASWRPNTEAFF
TGTGCCAGCTGGAGACCTAACACTGAAGCTTTCTTT
>TRBV30|TRBJ1-1|NA|NA
CAWKGDGEAFF
TGTGCCTGGAAGGGAGACGGTGAAGCTTTCTTT
>TRBV7-2|TRBJ2-3|NA|NA
CASSLKSGTDTQYF
TGTGCCAGCAGCTTAAAAAGCGGCACAGATACGCAGTATTTT
>TRBV4-1|TRBJ1-2|NA|NA
CASSQVYRRDTKLGGYTF
TGCGCCAGCAGCCAAGTATACCGACGGGACACAAAGCTAGGGGGCTACACCTTC
>TRBV2|TRBJ2-1|TRBD2|NA
CASSAGLAGGIMQFF
TGTGCCAGCAGCGCCGGACTAGCGGGGGGAATCATGCAGTTCTTC
>TRBV5-1|TRBJ1-1|TRBD1|NA
CASSPGTGGRMTTEAFF
TGCGCCAGCAGCCCAGGGACAGGGGGTAGGATGACCACTGAAGCTTTCTTT
>TRBV18|TRBJ2-3|TRBD2|NA
CASSPRNWASGGSADTQYF
TGTGCCAGCTCACCACGAAATTGGGCGAGCGGGGGTAGCGCAGATACGCAGTATTTT
>TRBV10-3|TRBJ1-2|TRBD1|NA
CAISEGTGTINYGYTF
TGTGCCATCAGTGAGGGGACAGGGACAATAAACTATGGCTACACCTTC
>TRBV4-2|TRBJ2-5|TRBD2|NA
CASSQVGLGGGEETQYF
TGTGCCAGCAGCCAAGTGGGACTGGGCGGGGGGGAAGAGACCCAGTACTTC
>TRBV6-5|TRBJ1-1|TRBD1|few
CASNPGQGARAFF
TGTGCCAGCAACCCGGGACAGGGGGCGAGGGCTTTCTTT
>TRBV9|TRBJ1-3|NA|NA
CASSVDPVGNTIYF
TGTGCCAGCAGCGTAGACCCAGTTGGAAACACCATATATTTT
>TRBV6-5|TRBJ2-7|NA|NA
CASSPPGTRPYEQYF
TGTGCCAGCAGTCCGCCCGGGACAAGACCCTACGAGCAGTACTTC
>TRBV19|TRBJ1-1|NA|NA
CASRTGNTEAFF
TGTGCCAGTAGAACAGGGAACACTGAAGCTTTCTTT
>TRBV20-1|TRBJ1-2|NA|NA
CSARINYGYTF
TGCAGTGCTAGAATAAACTATGGCTACACCTTC
>TRBV5-4|TRBJ2-2|NA|NA
CATRTETNTGELFF
TGTGCCACCCGGACAGAAACGAACACCGGGGAGCTGTTTTTT
>TRBV5-1|TRBJ2-5|NA|NA
CASSLVGAQRTQYF
TGCGCCAGCAGCTTGGTGGGGGCCCAGAGGACCCAGTACTTC
>TRBV5-8|TRBJ1-5|NA|NA
CASSSRVAENQPQHF
TGTGCCAGCAGCTCCAGGGTGGCGGAAAATCAGCCCCAGCATTTT
>TRBV27|TRBJ2-1|NA|few
CASSAFGTPLGEQFF
TGTGCCAGCAGTGCATTCGGGACTCCACTCGGGGAGCAGTTCTTC
>TRBV30|TRBJ2-7|TRBD2|NA
CAWSVGLAGEQYF
TGTGCCTGGAGTGTTGGGCTAGCGGGCGAGCAGTACTTC
>TRBV3-1/TRBV3-2|TRBJ1-5|NA|NA
CASSQTQGGQPQHF
TGTGCCAGCAGCCAAACCCAGGGAGGTCAGCCCCAGCATTTT
>TRBV18|TRBJ1-2|NA|NA
CASSPEQGANYGYTF
TGTGCCAGCTCACCGGAACAGGGAGCTAACTATGGCTACACCTTC
>TRBV5-6|TRBJ1-2|NA|NA
CASSYGLANYGYTF
TGTGCCAGCAGCTACGGGTTGGCTAACTATGGCTACACCTTC
>TRBV7-8|TRBJ1-4|NA|NA
CASSPAASEKLFF
TGTGCCAGCAGCCCGGCGGCCTCTGAAAAACTGTTTTTT
>TRBV2|TRBJ2-5|TRBD2|few
CASSEAPGGTQYF
TGTGCCAGCAGTGAAGCGCCGGGGGGGACCCAGTACTTC
>TRBV10-3|TRBJ2-7|NA|NA
CAISEEQGHEQYF
TGTGCCATCAGTGAAGAACAGGGACACGAGCAGTACTTC
>TRBV11-2|TRBJ1-2|NA|NA
CASSLDSGDHGYTF
TGTGCCAGCAGCTTAGACTCAGGGGACCATGGCTACACCTTC
>TRBV28|TRBJ2-7|NA|NA
CASSGRGSSYEQYF
TGTGCCAGCAGTGGACGGGGGTCCTCCTACGAGCAGTACTTC
>TRBV28|TRBJ2-6|NA|few
CASSSPGISGANVLTF
TGTGCCAGCAGTTCACCAGGGATATCTGGGGCCAACGTCCTGACTTTC
>TRBV4-1|TRBJ1-2|NA|NA
CASSQDNQGLYGYTF
TGCGCCAGCAGCCAAGATAACCAGGGGCTCTATGGCTACACCTTC
>TRBV6-5|TRBJ1-1|NA|NA
CASRQGRTEAFF
TGTGCCAGCAGACAGGGTAGGACTGAAGCTTTCTTT
>TRBV7-9|TRBJ1-5|TRBD1|once
CASSSGTGSNQPQHF
TGTGCCAGCAGCTCTGGGACAGGGTCTAATCAGCCCCAGCATTTT
>TRBV6-2/TRBV6-3|TRBJ1-5|NA|NA
CASSYGASNQPQHF
TGTGCCAGCAGTTACGGGGCGAGCAATCAGCCCCAGCATTTT
>TRBV5-1|TRBJ1-2|TRBD1|NA
CASSLEDRGYGYTF
TGCGCCAGCAGCTTGGAGGACAGGGGATATGGCTACACCTTC
>TRBV15|TRBJ1-3|NA|NA
CATSSGLRSGNTIYF
TGTGCCACCAGCTCGGGGTTGCGGTCTGGAAACACCATATATTTT
>TRBV12-3/TRBV12-4|TRBJ1-2|TRBD1|NA
CASSFHRTGGYTF
TGTGCCAGCAGTTTTCATCGGACAGGGGGCTACACCTTC
>TRBV5-3|TRBJ2-7|NA|NA
CARSLIVRALTSYEQYF
TGTGCCAGAAGCTTGATAGTGAGGGCCCTGACCTCCTACGAGCAGTACTTC
>TRBV2|TRBJ1-2|NA|few
CASRGGGNYGYTF
TGTGCCAGCAGGGGGGGAGGTAACTATGGCTACACCTTC
>TRBV4-1|TRBJ2-3|NA|NA
CASSSRKGGRSTDTQYF
TGCGCCAGCAGCTCCCGGAAGGGGGGGAGGAGCACAGATACGCAGTATTTT